This record covers a single T cell receptor beta chain. Its antigen is currently unknown. The data originate from a study of T cell repertoires and Cas9 in healthy adults. Turning to the study itself: CD4 and CD8 compartments: SpCas9-reactive T cells profiled for potency, cytotoxicity, lineage.

Germline loops: CDR1 SNHLY, CDR2 FYNNEI. V shed 5 bases and J shed 6 bases, with 18 bases lying between them. CDR3 size: 15 residues. Profiled with immunoSEQ multiplex PCR; TCRdb holds only in-frame clones, not every one. This table holds about 20,000 clones, 75% to 95% found once. Findings and limits, study-wide: SpCas9-reactive effector T cells were reportedly restrained in vitro by SpCas9-reactive regulatory T cells.

This TCR derives from a human donor in good health. The V call is TRBV2, the J call TRBJ2-3, with a weak D call TRBD1 (5 bases). Material for sequencing was CD4+ effector T cells (CD127+, CD25-, CD137-, CD154-) from PBMCs; culture status not recorded. CDR3 coding DNA: TGTGCCAGCAGTCCCCTGGTGGGGCCCACGGATACGCAGTATTTT. Protein: CASSPLVGPTDTQYF. Looking up the rest from reference TRBV2 and TRBJ2-3 gives the full variable domain: EPEVTQTPSHQVTQMGQEVILRCVPISNHLYFYWYRQILGQKVEFLVSFYNNEISEKSEIFDDQFSVERPDGSNFTLKIRSTKLEDSAMYFCASSPLVGPTDTQYFGPGTRLTVL.